These 13 T cell receptor beta chains originate from one sample sequenced in a study of PD-1 blockade in classical Hodgkin lymphoma. Data came from immunoSEQ multiplex PCR; TCRdb stores just in-frame clones and leaves some out. The sample holds about 40,000 clones, over 70% seen once. All trial patients relapsed after autologous stem cell transplantation. The sample here was peripheral blood mononuclear cells (PBMCs), taken at baseline. The receptors here all came from a human donor with classical Hodgkin lymphoma.

The chain couples TRBV9 to TRBJ1-1; D is undetermined. Deletions cut 2 bases from V and 3 bases from J, with 14 bases between. CDR3 length equals 15 residues. In germline, CDR1 is SGDLS, CDR2 YYNGEE. This chain's CDR3 is CASSVRHTGDTEAFF. CDR3 sequence (DNA): TGTGCCAGCAGCGTGAGACACACTGGGGACACTGAAGCTTTCTTT.

The chain links TRBV5-1 to TRBJ2-3; D call uncertain. The CDR3 sequence is 11 residues long. V was clipped by 5 bases and J by 6 bases, with 7 bases between them. Looked up from germline, CDR1 is SGHRS and CDR2 is YFSETQ. CDR3 sequence: CASRLEDTQYF. In DNA, the CDR3 is TGCGCCAGCAGGCTCGAGGATACGCAGTATTTT. Complete variable domain (other parts from reference TRBV5-1 and TRBJ2-3): KAGVTQTPRYLIKTRGQQVTLSCSPISGHRSVSWYQQTPGQGLQFLFEYFSETQRNKGNFPGRFSGRQFSNSRSEMNVSTLELGDSALYLCASRLEDTQYFGPGTRLTVL.

This clone was detected only a few times. The genes are TRBV6-4 and TRBJ1-2; 7 bases are a match to TRBD1. Trimming removed 3 bases from V and 4 bases from J; junction bases left unmatched: 2. In germline, CDR1 is MRHNA, CDR2 SNTAGT. The CDR3 covers 13 residues. The CDR3 DNA follows: TGTGCCAGCAGTGAACAGGGGACCTATGGCTACACCTTC. Encoded protein: CASSEQGTYGYTF.

V usage is TRBV7-3 and J usage is TRBJ1-5; TRBD1 matches 10 bases. Germline V gives CDR1 SGHTA, CDR2 FQGTGA. The junction had 8 bases not matched to a gene; V was cut back by 0 bases and J by 6 bases. The CDR3 is 17 amino acids. This chain's CDR3 is CASSLTGRQGAAQPQHF. CDR3 nucleotides: TGTGCCAGCAGCTTAACAGGGAGACAGGGGGCAGCTCAGCCCCAGCATTTT.

The chain carries TRBV10-1 and TRBJ2-5; possibly TRBD1 or TRBD2 for D (6 bases each). Trimming removed 6 bases at V and 7 bases at J, with 27 bases between. Germline CDR1 WNHNN, CDR2 SYGVQD (reference sequence). The CDR3 contains 17 residues. This chain's CDR3 is CASRGARGVYSGGTQYF. DNA of the CDR3: TGCGCCAGCAGGGGGGCCAGGGGAGTTTATAGCGGAGGGACCCAGTACTTC.

A note on this clone: Other DNA sequences in this specimen translate into the identical CDR3. The chain is built from TRBV6-5 and TRBJ1-1; a weak D match, TRBD1 (5 bases). The germline V gene has CDR1 MNHEY and CDR2 SVGAGI. This CDR3 is built from 14 residues. Trimming took 0 bases from V and 3 from J, leaving 8 bases between them. The CDR3 loop reads CASSYSGGDTEAFF. DNA of the CDR3: TGTGCCAGCAGTTACTCGGGGGGGGACACTGAAGCTTTCTTT.

The V gene is TRBV7-9, the J gene TRBJ2-2; tentative D call: TRBD1 (6 bases). V was trimmed by 5 bases and J by 1 base, leaving 11 bases between them. The germline gives CDR1 SEHNR, CDR2 FQNEAQ (reference sequence). The CDR3 spans 15 residues. The CDR3 protein is CASSVGTLNTGELFF. For the CDR3, the DNA is TGTGCCAGCAGCGTCGGGACACTGAACACCGGGGAGCTGTTTTTT.

The chain combines TRBV6-5 with TRBJ1-1, with 9 positions matching TRBD1. This CDR3 is built from 15 residues. Germline CDR1 and CDR2: MNHEY and SVGAGI. V shed 1 base and J 1 base; nucleotides not matched to a gene: 1. CDR3 nucleotides: TGTGCCAGCAGTTACTTGGGACAGGGGAACACTGAAGCTTTCTTT. It yields the protein CASSYLGQGNTEAFF.

This clone showed up just once. The chain has TRBV5-6 and TRBJ2-3; D is ambiguous. The CDR3 length is 15 residues. Per the germline V gene, CDR1 is SGHDT and CDR2 is YYEEEE. V lost 3 bases and J 0 bases, leaving 11 bases between the germline ends. The CDR3 DNA is TGTGCCAGCAGCTCGTGGGTAGTAAGCACAGATACGCAGTATTTT. Amino acids: CASSSWVVSTDTQYF. Full variable domain (rest looked up from reference TRBV5-6 and TRBJ2-3): DAGVTQSPTHLIKTRGQQVTLRCSPKSGHDTVSWYQQALGQGPQFIFQYYEEEERQRGNFPDRFSGHQFPNYSSELNVNALLLGDSALYLCASSSWVVSTDTQYFGPGTRLTVL.

The chain has TRBV4-1 and TRBJ2-3; 8 bases match TRBD2. V dropped 1 base and J dropped 0; count of bases not matched to a gene: 6. CDR1 MGHRA and CDR2 YSYEKL come from the germline V gene. The CDR3 extends over 17 amino acids. In nucleotides, the CDR3 is TGCGCCAGCAGCCAAGTGCCTAGCGGGTTTAGCACAGATACGCAGTATTTT. It translates to CASSQVPSGFSTDTQYF.

The chain employs TRBV9 and TRBJ1-6; maybe TRBD1 (5 bases). The germline V gene has CDR1 SGDLS and CDR2 YYNGEE. The CDR3 is 16 residues long. The V gene lost 4 bases and the J gene lost 4 bases, with 15 bases spanning the gap. The CDR3 DNA is TGTGCCAGCAGCTCACGAGGGCAGGGATATAATTCACCCCTCCACTTT. This encodes CASSSRGQGYNSPLHF.

The chain employs TRBV6-5 and TRBJ1-1; TRBD1 matches 8 bases. The germline V gene has CDR1 MNHEY and CDR2 SVGAGI. Trimming removed 2 bases from V and 1 base from J; junction bases left unmatched: 6. The CDR3 consists of 16 residues. The CDR3 reads CASSYLAGGWNTEAFF. CDR3 nucleotide sequence: TGTGCCAGCAGTTACCTGGCAGGGGGCTGGAACACTGAAGCTTTCTTT.

The rearrangement links TRBV30 to TRBJ2-7; D uncertain. The CDR3 covers 12 residues. The germline gives CDR1 GTSNPN, CDR2 SVGIG (reference sequence). V was clipped by 3 bases and J by 3 bases, with 9 bases between them. The CDR3 protein is CAWSHQIYEQYF. The CDR3 DNA is TGTGCCTGGAGCCATCAAATCTACGAGCAGTACTTC.